Here is one T cell receptor (beta chain) with its context. The CDR3 sequence is 14 residues long. Per the germline V gene, CDR1 is SQVTM and CDR2 is ANQGSEA. V lost 7 bases and J lost 3, with 19 bases in between. This entry is derived from a study of neoadjuvant nivolumab and ipilimumab in lung cancer. TCRdb's table, derived via immunoSEQ multiplex PCR, lists solely in-frame clones and lacks some. The sample lists tens of thousands of clones, 92% seen once, with under 2.5% in the top ten. This sequence joins TRBV29-1 and TRBJ2-7; D may correspond to TRBD1 or TRBD2 (7 bases each). The clonotype originates from an adult with non-small cell lung cancer. This specimen was peripheral blood, taken after neoadjuvant nivolumab, alone or with ipilimumab, at or shortly before surgery. This CDR3 is CSGGGGRGFYEQYF. In DNA form, the CDR3 reads TGCAGCGGGGGGGGCGGCAGGGGGTTCTACGAGCAGTACTTC.